This T cell receptor beta chain was observed in a study of neurological immune-mediated disorders. The study's findings and limits: Repertoires from 18 of 34 multiple sclerosis patients grouped phylogenetically into a related-CDR3 cluster, suggesting a possible signature. The multiple sclerosis repertoire cluster lacked an association with any feature, whether clinical or MRI. Multiple sclerosis patients had less TCR clonal expansion than even healthy controls, unlike HTLV-1-associated myelopathy.

This clonotype was observed at least ten times. Its antigen is not identified. The CDR3 loop spans 14 amino acids. The germline V and J ends were trimmed by 6 bases and 10 bases, with 19 bases remaining between them. In germline, CDR1 is MNHEY, CDR2 SVGAGI. cDNA synthesis was performed by 5'RACE with 10-nucleotide random UMIs. MiXCR was run by TCRdb on the 5' RACE reads, yielding one entry per CDR3 protein. The sample contains some 56,000 distinct CDR3 sequences, 3% to 4.5% of which appear only once. Sequences were obtained from PBMCs. This chain uses TRBV6-5 with TRBJ2-1; tentatively, D is TRBD2 (6 bases). The receptor's source is a man aged 60 to 75 with multiple sclerosis. This CDR3 reads CASRPGGPKLEQFF. The CDR3 nucleotides read TGTGCCAGCAGACCTGGAGGGCCCAAGTTAGAGCAGTTCTTC.